Shown below are 12 T cell receptor beta chains from a single sample sequenced in a study of regulatory T cells in long-lasting Graves disease. Time point reported: newly diagnosed GD, antithyroid drugs for less than 3 months. Preparation of the TCR library used RNA extracted from PBMCs. Arm-PCR of CDR3 regions with iRepertoire HTBI primers generated TCR beta libraries. MiXCR, run by TCRdb on the multiplex PCR reads, gives a single entry per CDR3 protein. The sample contains about 430,000 distinct CDR3 sequences, about 15% of which appear only once. This same sample was also part of a study on T cells in Graves' hyperthyroidism and ophthalmopathy.

The sample here was peripheral blood mononuclear cells (PBMCs), taken at new diagnosis, from a patient treated with antithyroid drugs. The receptor set was obtained from a middle-aged woman with Graves disease.

V usage is TRBV2 and J usage is TRBJ2-1; no clear D gene. CDR1 and CDR2 (germline): SNHLY, FYNNEI. This CDR3 spans 18 amino acids. V was shortened by 6 bases and J by 0 bases, with 21 bases between the two germline ends. CDR3 protein: CASRDLRLGLSSYNEQFF. As DNA, the CDR3 is TGTGCCAGCAGGGATTTAAGGCTAGGGTTGAGCTCCTACAATGAGCAGTTCTTC.

The chain recombines TRBV20-1 with TRBJ1-5, with TRBD1 as a possible D gene (6 bases). Trimming took 0 bases from V and 4 from J, leaving 10 bases between them. CDR3 size: 14 residues. The germline V gene has CDR1 DFQATT and CDR2 SNEGSKA (reference sequence). This chain's CDR3 is CSARDLTGNQPQHF. In DNA, the CDR3 is TGCAGTGCTAGAGATCTTACAGGGAATCAGCCCCAGCATTTT.

The chain is built from TRBV20-1 and TRBJ1-4, with TRBD1 as a possible D gene (6 bases). Germline V gene data show CDR1 as DFQATT and CDR2 as SNEGSKA (reference sequence). The CDR3 runs 14 residues. Trimming removed 1 base at V and 6 bases at J, with 12 bases between. Written as DNA, the CDR3 is TGCAGTGCTAGAGTAGGGGGTGGTGATGAAAAACTGTTTTTT. Translating it yields CSARVGGGDEKLFF.

The sample holds many counts of this clonotype. The gene calls are TRBV5-6 and TRBJ2-7; D is tentatively TRBD1 or TRBD2 (5 bases each). The length of the CDR3 is 16 residues. Trimming cost V 0 bases and J 2 bases, with 15 bases left between them. Germline CDR1 is SGHDT and CDR2 is YYEEEE. The CDR3 DNA reads TGTGCCAGCAGCTTGGGGGGGAGCGGAGGAACCTACGAGCAGTACTTC. It yields the protein CASSLGGSGGTYEQYF.

The rearrangement joins TRBV20-1 to TRBJ2-3, with TRBD1 as a possible D gene (5 bases). Germline CDR1 and CDR2: DFQATT and SNEGSKA (reference sequence). The CDR3 consists of 17 residues. The germline V and J ends were trimmed by 3 bases and 3 bases, with 22 bases remaining between them. In nucleotides, the CDR3 is TGCAGTGCTAGTCCGTGGGTCCAGGGTTCACATACAGATACGCAGTATTTT. This sequence encodes CSASPWVQGSHTDTQYF.

This clonotype was counted at least ten times. This rearrangement joins TRBV6-1 to TRBJ2-7, with D perhaps assigned TRBD1 or TRBD2 (5 bases each). This CDR3 is built from 12 residues. With 8 bases removed from V and 6 bases from J, the gap between germline ends came to 14 bases. Germline CDR1 is MNHNS and CDR2 is SASEGT. CDR3 residues: CASPDGAAEQYF. CDR3 nucleotides: TGTGCCAGCCCGGACGGGGCGGCCGAGCAGTACTTC.

J is TRBJ1-5 and V is TRBV28; D might be TRBD1 (5 bases). V gave up 6 bases and J gave up 5 bases, with 11 bases separating them. CDR1 is MDHEN, CDR2 SYDVKM, per germline. The CDR3 loop spans 13 amino acids. CDR3 sequence: CASSSGDDQPQHF. CDR3 nucleotides: TGTGCCAGCAGCTCGGGGGACGATCAGCCCCAGCATTTT. The complete variable domain, with remaining parts taken from reference TRBV28 and TRBJ1-5, reads DVKVTQSSRYLVKRTGEKVFLECVQDMDHENMFWYRQDPGLGLRLIYFSYDVKMKEKGDIPEGYSVSREKKERFSLILESASTNQTSMYLCASSSGDDQPQHFGDGTRLSIL.

This clonotype has just a few counts. At one end the junction does not follow the germline gene, possibly because of a read error. J is TRBJ2-2 and V is TRBV19; tentatively, D is TRBD2 (6 bases). Looked up from germline, CDR1 is LNHDA and CDR2 is SQIVND (reference sequence). There are 14 residues in the CDR3. The CDR3 here is CVSSRTTYTGELFF. The CDR3 coding sequence is TGTGTCAGTAGCCGGACTACCTACACCGGGGAGCTGTTTTTT.

This clonotype was seen a handful of times. The chain carries TRBV7-9 and TRBJ2-7; 9 nucleotides match TRBD2. Germline V gene data show CDR1 as SEHNR and CDR2 as FQNEAQ (reference sequence). V trimming: 5 bases; J trimming: 2 bases; junction bases outside the gene matches: 13. The CDR3 runs to 17 residues. The CDR3 nucleotides read TGTGCCAGCAGCCAACAGGGTAGCGGGAGAGGACCCTACGAGCAGTACTTC. Amino acids: CASSQQGSGRGPYEQYF.

This clonotype has ten or more counts. The rearrangement links TRBV30 to TRBJ2-7, with a weak D call TRBD1 (6 bases). The V end lost 2 bases, the J end lost 3 bases, and 14 bases lay between the germline ends. CDR3 length: 14 residues. Looked up from germline, CDR1 is GTSNPN and CDR2 is SVGIG (reference sequence). CDR3 sequence: CAWSPTTGYYEQYF. DNA of the CDR3: TGTGCCTGGAGTCCGACGACAGGCTACTACGAGCAGTACTTC.

This clonotype was detected only a few times. In nucleotides, the CDR3 is TGTGCCAGCAGCTCCACCCGGGGAACCGGGGAGCTGTTTTTT. As protein: CASSSTRGTGELFF. V and J are TRBV7-3 and TRBJ2-2, with D possibly matching TRBD2 (5 bases). CDR3 size: 14 residues. Trimming took off 4 bases at V and 5 bases at J, with 11 bases between the two ends. CDR1 and CDR2 from the germline V gene are SGHTA and FQGTGA.

The gene calls are TRBV20-1 and TRBJ2-3; 7 bases align to TRBD2. From germline, CDR1 is DFQATT and CDR2 SNEGSKA (reference sequence). There are 15 residues in the CDR3. V was clipped by 5 bases and J by 1 base; unmatched bases: 9. The CDR3 nucleotides are TGCAGTGCTCAGGAAGCGGGGAGGGGCACAGATACGCAGTATTTT. It is translated as CSAQEAGRGTDTQYF.